The source of this T cell receptor (beta chain) is a study of T cell responses to AZD1222 COVID-19 vaccine (dated by TCRdb to the early 2020s). With respect to the entire study: TCR sequencing covered fewer than 250 trial participants: some 210 given two doses of AZD1222 and 26 given two doses of MenACWY control vaccine. Trial participants were enrolled into age subgroups of 18-55, 56-69 and 70-plus years, which contained about 160, 30 and 59 TCR-sequenced participants, respectively.

The CDR3 regions of human TCRbeta chains were analyzed by immunosequencing. Per the authors' processing: TCRs in the repertoires were matched against a reference library of SARS-CoV-2-specific TCRs that had been generated with the MIRA antigen-specificity platform. Breadth meant the fraction of unique TCRs that were SARS-CoV-2-associated, whereas depth meant the fraction of total T cells that were SARS-CoV-2-associated. Using the MIRA data, each spike-specific TCR was assigned both to the spike region to which the TCR was reactive and to a CD4 or CD8 class. Log10-transformed breadth and depth values were compared by one-way ANOVA with Sidak's multiple comparisons tests. The table comes from immuneACCESS by way of TCRdb, which keeps in-frame sequences with V and J called. Part of the clones is missing from these tables; in studies checked, under half for an unresolved V gene and the rest for unknown reasons. V, J and clone size are those of that table, while D and trimming were read from the DNA. Here the sample has about 100,000 clones; around nine tenths occur a single time. In total, the top ten clones hold 2.5% to 3.5% of the sample.

Per the publication, the time point label means: about 28 days (+/-7) after the second vaccine dose. This sample's treatment or condition label indicates: meningococcal conjugate vaccine given as trial control. Vaccinee samples came from UK trials COV001 and COV002, including a single-blind randomized controlled phase 2/3 trial of AZD1222 (ChAdOx1 nCoV-19) in healthy adults. For TCRbeta chain sequencing, PBMC samples from trial participants were taken at day 0 and at day 28 after the second dose. From a lookup of the germline V gene (reference sequence), CDR1 and CDR2 are MNHEY and SMNVEV. Counted from cysteine to phenylalanine, this CDR3 has 14 amino acids. Just the 42-base CDR3 DNA is kept, in frame starting at base 1. The V and J ends are trimmed by 6 bases and 4 bases, leaving 15 bases between them. Points the paper makes about the study in general: The whole spike protein was spanned by vaccine-associated CD4 TCRs, and dominant responses were seen in regions 160-218 and 743-854. The 56-69-year group was small, and its depth increase did not reach significance, likely because of low power. No day 14 peak-response samples were available, so repertoires were characterized only after the peak T cell response. Conclusions about previously exposed vaccinees were limited because only 6 or 7 AZD1222 recipients were SARS-CoV-2 seropositive at baseline. Epitopes outside the regions mutated in the B.1.351 and B.1.1.7 variants were reportedly recognized by nearly half of the unique spike-specific TCRs. A significant rise in spike-specific TCR breadth and depth was observed after two AZD1222 doses relative to day 0 and relative to MenACWY recipients. Participants were mostly white British and included more females than males, and it was suggested by the authors that clonal diversity may have been underestimated.

About this clone: It lacks a known antigen. No clone much larger than this one lies a single base away; base qualities are absent.

The sequences come from peripheral blood, collected 28 days after the second dose of the MenACWY control vaccine. The chain is made from TRBV27 and TRBJ2-5; perhaps TRBD1 is the D gene, with 6 bases matching. This clonotype originated in an adult who received the MenACWY meningococcal vaccine as a control. In nucleotide form, the sequence is TGTGCCAGCAGCCGCACAGGGCTGGTAGAGACCCAGTACTTC. This yields the protein CASSRTGLVETQYF.